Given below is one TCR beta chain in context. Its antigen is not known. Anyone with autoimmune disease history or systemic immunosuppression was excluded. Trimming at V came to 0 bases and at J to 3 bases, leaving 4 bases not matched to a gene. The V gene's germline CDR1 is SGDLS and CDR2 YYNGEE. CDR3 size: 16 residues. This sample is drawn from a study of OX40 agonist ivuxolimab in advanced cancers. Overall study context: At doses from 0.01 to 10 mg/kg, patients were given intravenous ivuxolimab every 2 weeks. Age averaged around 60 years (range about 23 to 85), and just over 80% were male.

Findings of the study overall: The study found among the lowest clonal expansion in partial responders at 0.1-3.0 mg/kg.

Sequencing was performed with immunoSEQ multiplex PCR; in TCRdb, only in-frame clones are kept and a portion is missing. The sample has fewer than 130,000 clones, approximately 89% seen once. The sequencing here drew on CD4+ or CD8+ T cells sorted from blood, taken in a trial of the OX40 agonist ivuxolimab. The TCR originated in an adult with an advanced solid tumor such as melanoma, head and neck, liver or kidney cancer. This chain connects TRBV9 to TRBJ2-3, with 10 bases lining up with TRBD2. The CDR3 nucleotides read TGTGCCAGCAGCGTAGGAGCGGGAGGGCTTACAGATACGCAGTATTTT. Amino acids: CASSVGAGGLTDTQYF.